Listed below are T cell receptor beta chains from one sample, sequenced in a study of cytomegalovirus exposure and HLA in healthy donors. This table comes from immunoSEQ multiplex PCR, and its TCRdb copy is limited to in-frame clones, with some not included. There are 65,000 to 70,000 clones in the sample; just over 75% occur only once, and about 6.5% lies in the top ten. Material: PBMCs. These receptors originate from a man in his fifties or sixties in good health and CMV-seronegative. Both conserved end residues are part of each CDR3. Each record gives: V gene, clone size, J gene, D gene, CDR3 DNA, CDR3 protein. D genes are given only for firm matches. The listing skips clone size in some rows; elsewhere it reads once, few, many or a size class.

TRBV27	few	TRBJ2-1	TRBD2	TGTGCCAGCAGTCCCGATACTAGCGGCAATGAGCAGTTCTTC	CASSPDTSGNEQFF
TRBV7-2	-	TRBJ2-2	-	TGTGCCAGCAGACCACAGGGATCTCGGGTCGGGGAGCTGTTTTTT	CASRPQGSRVGELFF
TRBV18	-	TRBJ1-5	TRBD1	TGTGCCAGCTCAACGACAGGGTACCTGAATCAGCCCCAGCATTTT	CASSTTGYLNQPQHF
TRBV29-1	-	TRBJ1-3	TRBD1	TGCAGCGTAGATAGGACAGGCTCTGGAAACACCATATATTTT	CSVDRTGSGNTIYF
TRBV30	-	TRBJ1-1	-	TGTGCCTGGGCCCGTGGAGGGAACACTGAAGCTTTCTTT	CAWARGGNTEAFF
TRBV4-1	-	TRBJ2-3	-	TGCGCCAGCAGCCAAAGCCCGCGTGGCGCGGGCACAGATACGCAGTATTTT	CASSQSPRGAGTDTQYF
TRBV6-6	-	TRBJ1-5	-	TGTGCCAGCAGTCGGACATCCAACCCTAATCAGCCCCAGCATTTT	CASSRTSNPNQPQHF
TRBV28	once	TRBJ2-1	TRBD2	TGTGCCAGCAGCCTAGCGGGGAGAGACAATGAGCAGTTCTTC	CASSLAGRDNEQFF
TRBV7-8	-	TRBJ2-3	-	TGTGCCAGCAGCTTGGGGACTAGCACAGATACGCAGTATTTT	CASSLGTSTDTQYF
TRBV5-6	-	TRBJ2-7	TRBD1	TGTGCCAGCACCAGGTGGGACAGGGGGTACGAGCAGTACTTC	CASTRWDRGYEQYF
TRBV7-8	-	TRBJ2-1	TRBD1	TGTGCCAGCAGCGTCCGGGACAGGGGGCAGTATGAGCAGTTCTTC	CASSVRDRGQYEQFF
TRBV10-2	-	TRBJ2-7	TRBD1	TGCGCCAGCAGCGCGACAGGGGGCGAGCAGTACTTC	CASSATGGEQYF
TRBV2	-	TRBJ2-2	TRBD1	TGTGCCAGCAAAGGGACAGGGCCCAGCGGGGAGCTGTTTTTT	CASKGTGPSGELFF
TRBV7-2	once	TRBJ2-1	TRBD2	TGTGCCAGCAGCGGAGGACTAGCGGGGGGGCCGAGGCAGTTCTTC	CASSGGLAGGPRQFF
TRBV19	-	TRBJ2-5	TRBD1	TGTGCCAGTAGTATATCAACGACAGGGGGCAGGGAGACCCAGTACTTC	CASSISTTGGRETQYF
TRBV5-1	once	TRBJ1-2	TRBD1	TGCGCCAGCAGCATGACAGGGGAAGGAGGCTATGGCTACACCTTC	CASSMTGEGGYGYTF
TRBV7-8	-	TRBJ1-2	TRBD1	TGTGCCAGCAGCCGGGACAGGGGAACGTTTGGAAACACCTTC	CASSRDRGTFGNTF
TRBV7-7	-	TRBJ1-1	-	TGTGCTAGCAGCTTGGGAGAGGGCACTGAAGCTTTCTTT	CASSLGEGTEAFF
TRBV18	-	TRBJ1-1	-	TGTGCCAGCTCACCAGGTGAACAGCAGGTAGCTTTCTTT	CASSPGEQQVAFF
TRBV14	few	TRBJ2-2	TRBD1	TGTGCCAGCAGCCAATGGGACAGGGGGTCCGTCGGGGAGCTGTTTTTT	CASSQWDRGSVGELFF
TRBV5-1	-	TRBJ1-1	-	TGCGCCAGCAGCTCCCTAGAAGGTCCTCCCCAGGCTTTCTTT	CASSSLEGPPQAFF
TRBV27	once	TRBJ2-1	-	TGTGCCAGCAGTTCGCGACAGCTACACAATGAGCAGTTCTTC	CASSSRQLHNEQFF
TRBV5-5	-	TRBJ2-7	TRBD2	TGTGCCAGCAGCAGGGGACTAGTATACGAGCAGTACTTC	CASSRGLVYEQYF
TRBV30	-	TRBJ2-3	TRBD1	TGTGCCTGGAGTAACAGGGGGCCCGGGACAGATACGCAGTATTTT	CAWSNRGPGTDTQYF
TRBV27	-	TRBJ1-2	-	TGTGCCAGCAGTTTGGGGCAACATCACGGCTACACCTTC	CASSLGQHHGYTF
TRBV4-2	-	TRBJ1-1	-	TGTGCCAGCAGCCAAGATAGCGGTCGGAACACTGAAGCTTTCTTT	CASSQDSGRNTEAFF
TRBV9	-	TRBJ2-3	-	TGTGCCAGCACCCGACTAGTTTCCCAGGATACGCAGTATTTT	CASTRLVSQDTQYF
TRBV7-2	-	TRBJ1-3	TRBD1	TGTGCCAGCAGCTCCCGACAGGGGGCGCGAGGAAACACCATATATTTT	CASSSRQGARGNTIYF
TRBV6-6	-	TRBJ1-4	TRBD1	TGTGCCAGCATTCAAGGGACCGGACAGGGCGAGGGAAAACTGTTTTTT	CASIQGTGQGEGKLFF
TRBV6-5	-	TRBJ1-6	-	TGTGCCAGCAGTAACTACGGGAAAACCTATAATTCACCCCTCCACTTT	CASSNYGKTYNSPLHF
TRBV29-1	-	TRBJ1-2	TRBD1	TGCAGCGGCGGACAGGGAAATGGCTACACCTTC	CSGGQGNGYTF
TRBV6-6	-	TRBJ2-3	-	TGTGCCAGCAGTGGCCGGGACAAACCGGCAGATACGCAGTATTTT	CASSGRDKPADTQYF